These 9 T cell receptor beta chains were sequenced from one sample in a study of T cell changes during pregnancy in multiple sclerosis. Measured with immunoSEQ multiplex PCR; TCRdb has only the in-frame clones, and not every one. The repertoire consists of 65,000 to 75,000 clones, with approximately 89% occurring once and the leading ten covering 1.4%. The material sequenced was peripheral blood, taken in the second trimester of pregnancy. The receptors shown here come from a female donor with multiple sclerosis, enrolled in a pregnancy study.

The chain is built from TRBV7-9 and TRBJ1-1, with 10 nucleotides matching TRBD1. The CDR3 has 17 amino acids. Looked up from germline, CDR1 is SEHNR and CDR2 is FQNEAQ (reference sequence). After removal of 0 bases from V and 5 bases from J, the junction contained 9 bases not matched to a gene. CDR3 in amino acids: CASSLASGAGQGTEAFF. CDR3 in DNA: TGTGCCAGCAGCTTAGCCTCGGGGGCGGGACAGGGGACTGAAGCTTTCTTT.

This sequence joins TRBV7-2 and TRBJ2-7, with 8 nucleotides matching TRBD2. Germline V lookup: CDR1 SGHTA, CDR2 FQGNSA. The CDR3 is 15 residues long. Unmatched junction bases numbered 13, after V lost 5 bases and J lost 7 bases. The CDR3 sequence: CASSRPGLVAGEQYF. DNA of the CDR3: TGTGCCAGCAGCCGCCCGGGACTAGTGGCAGGTGAGCAGTACTTC.

Here the CDR3 DNA reads TGTGCCAGCAGCGTAGGGCTAGCGGGCTACGAGCAGTACTTC. This encodes CASSVGLAGYEQYF. The chain has TRBV9 and TRBJ2-7, with TRBD2 matching over 8 bases. The length of the CDR3 is 14 residues. Germline V gene data show CDR1 as SGDLS and CDR2 as YYNGEE. Trimming removed 0 bases from V and 3 bases from J; junction bases left unmatched: 2.

The chain combines TRBV7-3 with TRBJ2-1; 10 bases line up with TRBD1. The germline gives CDR1 SGHTA, CDR2 FQGTGA. The CDR3 consists of 13 residues. Unmatched junction bases numbered 1, after V lost 2 bases and J lost 9 bases. CDR3 coding DNA: TGTGCCAGCAGCTTAGGGGACAGGGGTGAGCAGTTCTTC. Translated, it gives CASSLGDRGEQFF.

The chain carries TRBV19 and TRBJ2-2; 9 bases match TRBD2. Germline values: CDR1 LNHDA, CDR2 SQIVND (reference sequence). The CDR3 contains 18 residues. With V trimmed by 1 base and J by 6 bases, 12 bases remained unmatched. Written as DNA, the CDR3 is TGTGCCAGTAGTATAGTTCCTAGCGGGGACCCTCGGCCCGGGGAGCTGTTTTTT. This translates into CASSIVPSGDPRPGELFF.

The rearrangement uses TRBV5-1 and TRBJ2-7; D may be TRBD2 (7 bases). The CDR3 has 15 amino acids. V lost 4 bases and J lost 4, with 18 bases in between. From germline, CDR1 is SGHRS and CDR2 YFSETQ. CDR3 coding DNA: TGCGCCAGCAGCCCCGAGGGGGGGCAGTTTTACGAGCAGTACTTC. It encodes CASSPEGGQFYEQYF.

The chain is built from TRBV10-3 and TRBJ1-1; 8 positions match TRBD1. V trimming: 6 bases; J trimming: 5 bases; junction bases outside the gene matches: 14. This CDR3 is 16 amino acids long. The germline CDR1 and CDR2 sequences are ENHRY and SYGVKD. As DNA, the CDR3 is TGTGCCATCAGCGGGAACTTTGGACAGGGAAGAACTGAAGCTTTCTTT. Encoded protein: CAISGNFGQGRTEAFF.

The V call is TRBV9, the J call TRBJ1-2; TRBD1 aligns across 10 bases. V dropped 3 bases and J dropped 1; count of bases not matched to a gene: 9. The CDR3 spans 17 residues. The germline gives CDR1 SGDLS, CDR2 YYNGEE. The DNA for the CDR3 is TGTGCCAGCAGCGCTCCGGGACAGGGGCGTTTTAACTATGGCTACACCTTC. Translating gives CASSAPGQGRFNYGYTF.

V and J are TRBV9 and TRBJ1-2, with TRBD1 matching over 9 bases. With V trimmed by 1 base and J by 5 bases, 6 bases remained unmatched. Germline assignment: CDR1 SGDLS and CDR2 YYNGEE. This CDR3 has 15 residues. CDR3 region: CASSVLQGAQYGYTF. DNA of the CDR3: TGTGCCAGCAGCGTACTACAGGGGGCCCAATATGGCTACACCTTC. The variable domain in full, with the rest retrieved from reference TRBV9 and TRBJ1-2, is DSGVTQTPKHLITATGQRVTLRCSPRSGDLSVYWYQQSLDQGLQFLIQYYNGEERAKGNILERFSAQQFPDLHSELNLSSLELGDSALYFCASSVLQGAQYGYTFGSGTRLTVV.